This T cell receptor (beta chain) was identified in a study of T cells in Graves' hyperthyroidism and ophthalmopathy. Amplified TCR beta CDR3 regions derived from RNA transcripts. In the first-round RT-PCR of the TCR CDR3, the HTBI primer set was used. Each CDR3 protein is one row after TCRdb ran MiXCR on the multiplex PCR reads. The table includes around 580,000 distinct CDR3 sequences, more than 45% detected once. This clonotype has at least ten counts. Trimming cost V 4 bases and J 2 bases; bases outside gene matches: 5. The CDR3 is 14 residues long. Germline V gives CDR1 SGHDN, CDR2 FVKESK. The V call is TRBV14, the J call TRBJ2-7; 7 bases agree with TRBD2. Material for sequencing was peripheral blood or thyroid tissue (not recorded which). The receptor comes from a woman in her late teens or twenties with Graves' hyperthyroidism. The CDR3 reads CASSLGGRAYEQYF. CDR3 DNA sequence: TGTGCCAGCAGCCTTGGGGGGAGGGCCTACGAGCAGTACTTC.